This is a list of T cell receptor beta chains from one sample in a study of regulatory T cells in long-lasting Graves disease. TCRdb re-analysed the multiplex PCR reads in MiXCR, keeping a single row per CDR3 protein. The sample holds 400,000 to 500,000 distinct CDR3 sequences; more than 20% are singletons and the top ten take over 7.5%. Sequences were derived from peripheral blood mononuclear cells (PBMCs), sampled when the disease was refractory, from a patient treated with antithyroid drugs. The receptors were gathered from a female donor with Graves disease. CDR3s include the opening cysteine and the closing phenylalanine or tryptophan. A D gene is named only where the DNA matches it firmly.

D,J,V,CDR3
NA,TRBJ1-2,TRBV28,CASSRRQDRGYTF
NA,TRBJ2-7,TRBV28,CASRPGRGEQYF
TRBD1,TRBJ1-1,TRBV6-1,CASSGRPGGNTEAFF
TRBD2,TRBJ2-7,TRBV20-1,CSAPLGSGVTYEQYF
TRBD1,TRBJ1-2,TRBV25-1,CASTGQANYGYTF
NA,TRBJ2-2,TRBV7-9,CASSLKVGRPNTGELFF
TRBD2,TRBJ2-5,TRBV7-9,CASSSDRPTSGRIKTQYF
TRBD1,TRBJ1-1,TRBV2,CASRGQLMNTEAFF
NA,TRBJ2-7,TRBV28,CASSPLAKSPYEQYF
TRBD1,TRBJ2-7,TRBV28,CASSSFGTGLSEQYF
NA,TRBJ1-1,TRBV20-1,CSADPQDREAFF
NA,TRBJ1-2,TRBV19,CASSIDNGYGYTF
NA,TRBJ1-1,TRBV12-3/TRBV12-4,CASSSRANTEAFF
NA,TRBJ1-4,TRBV2,CASSLQGNGEKLFF
TRBD1,TRBJ1-5,TRBV3-1,CASSQEYRGRIFNGNQPQHF
NA,TRBJ1-1,TRBV7-9,CASSLLQELGKNTEAFF
TRBD1,TRBJ1-2,TRBV6-5,CASSYGTASNYGYTF
TRBD2,TRBJ2-1,TRBV2,CASSEAGGWTSGINEQFF
TRBD1,TRBJ2-5,TRBV6-2/TRBV6-3,CASSIGTGVYEETQYF
TRBD1,TRBJ1-1,TRBV13,CASSLAVPGGTEAFF
NA,TRBJ2-7,TRBV29-1,CSVETGLPGEQYF
NA,TRBJ1-1,TRBV2,CASSEEVLGAFF
NA,TRBJ2-1,TRBV15,CATETSDPSYYNEQFF
NA,TRBJ1-1,TRBV7-9,CASSLSPWGTEAFF
NA,TRBJ1-1,TRBV20-1,CSARANTEAFF
TRBD1,TRBJ2-7,TRBV29-1,CSAGDREHEQYF
TRBD1,TRBJ2-5,TRBV25-1,CASSRTGQGQETQYF
TRBD2,TRBJ2-7,TRBV19,CASNPGLAVYEQYF